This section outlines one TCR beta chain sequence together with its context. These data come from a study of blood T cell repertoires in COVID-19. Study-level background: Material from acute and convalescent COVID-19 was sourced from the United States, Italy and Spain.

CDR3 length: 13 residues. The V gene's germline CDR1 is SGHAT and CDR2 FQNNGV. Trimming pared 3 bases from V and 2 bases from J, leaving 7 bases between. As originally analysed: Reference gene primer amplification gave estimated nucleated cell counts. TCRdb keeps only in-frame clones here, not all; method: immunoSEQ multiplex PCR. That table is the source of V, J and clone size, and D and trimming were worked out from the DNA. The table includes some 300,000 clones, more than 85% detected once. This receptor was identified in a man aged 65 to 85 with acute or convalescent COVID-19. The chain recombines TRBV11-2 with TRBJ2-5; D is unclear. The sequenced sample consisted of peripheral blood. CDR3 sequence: CASSLGSQETQYF. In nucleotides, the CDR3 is TGTGCCAGCAGCTTGGGCTCACAAGAGACCCAGTACTTC.